This T cell receptor (beta chain) was obtained from a study of CD8 T cells in ankylosing spondylitis. Findings and caveats of the study: Certain motif variants had earlier appeared in reactive arthritis synovial fluid and blood. It was reported that disease-linked clones were significantly enriched in matched ankylosing spondylitis synovial fluid. Disease-linked clones bore a CD8+ phenotype, appearing relatively rarely in peripheral blood.

V shed 10 bases, J shed 5 bases, and the junction held 12 bases outside the gene matches. Germline lookup yields CDR1 SGHNT and CDR2 YYREEE (reference sequence). This CDR3 is built from 13 residues. As for this clonotype: Its antigen remains unknown.

Libraries for TCR beta were made by quantitative 5'-RACE with molecular barcodes. TCRdb used MiXCR to reprocess the 5' RACE reads, holding one entry per CDR3 protein. The top ten clones hold more than 9% of a sample with under 130,000 distinct CDR3 sequences, nearly 25% of them seen once. The chain recombines TRBV5-4 with TRBJ2-7, with 7 bases aligning to TRBD1. Sequenced input: synovial fluid, either unsorted or a sorted T cell fraction (not recorded which). The clonotype comes from a male donor with ankylosing spondylitis. CDR3 nucleotide sequence: TGTGCCTATGGCGTAGGGGGCATCGACGAGCAGTACTTC. It codes for CAYGVGGIDEQYF.